The 9 T cell receptor beta chains given below trace back to one sample, sequenced in a study of blood T cell repertoires in COVID-19. TCRdb's table, derived via immunoSEQ multiplex PCR, lists solely in-frame clones and lacks some. This table has approximately 110,000 clones, around 90% appearing once. The sequencing sample was made of peripheral blood. These receptors all stem from a human donor in a cohort sampled during active COVID-19.

The rearrangement uses TRBV5-5 and TRBJ2-7, with D maybe TRBD2 (7 bases). Trimming cost V 2 bases and J 1 base, with 16 bases left between them. Germline V gene lookup returns CDR1 SGHKS and CDR2 YYEKEE (reference sequence). The CDR3 totals 16 residues. CDR3 DNA sequence: TGTGCCAGCAGCTTCTCTCTGGCGGGGGCATCCTACGAGCAGTACTTC. Translating gives CASSFSLAGASYEQYF.

The gene calls are TRBV5-4 and TRBJ2-3, with D perhaps TRBD2 (6 bases). Trimming took off 1 base at V and 2 bases at J, with 11 bases between the two ends. This CDR3 has 15 amino acids. The V gene's germline CDR1 is SGHNT and CDR2 YYREEE (reference sequence). This CDR3 is CASSLISGVTDTQYF. The CDR3 region has the DNA TGTGCCAGCAGCTTGATCTCGGGGGTCACAGATACGCAGTATTTT.

Concerning this clone: The junction shows a germline mismatch at one end, possibly a read error. The J gene is TRBJ2-3, the V gene TRBV6-1, with D possibly TRBD2 on 7 matching bases. The CDR3 totals 14 residues. Germline CDR1 and CDR2: MNHNS and SASEGT. The CDR3 coding sequence is TGTGCCAGCAGGGAAGGGGGAGGGACAGATACGCAGTATTTT. Its protein product is CASREGGGTDTQYF.

The gene calls are TRBV10-1 and TRBJ2-3, with 12 nucleotides matching TRBD2. Germline CDR1 WNHNN, CDR2 SYGVQD (reference sequence). V lost 3 bases and J lost 7; bases outside the gene matches: 5. This CDR3 has 15 amino acids. The CDR3 DNA follows: TGCGCCAGCAGTGAAAGGACTAGCGGGAAGTATACGCAGTATTTT. This encodes CASSERTSGKYTQYF.

The CDR3 sequence: CASSQRGGLYEQYF. CDR3 in DNA: TGTGCCAGCTCACAGCGGGGGGGCCTCTACGAGCAGTACTTC. This sequence joins TRBV18 and TRBJ2-7; 10 positions agree with TRBD2. J gave up 3 bases and V 4 bases, and 3 bases lay outside the gene matches. CDR3 length: 14 amino acids. The germline V gene encodes CDR1 KGHSH and CDR2 LQKENI.

The chain links TRBV28 to TRBJ2-7, with 8 bases lining up with TRBD1. V shed 5 bases, J shed 5 bases, and the junction held 14 bases outside the gene matches. The V gene's germline CDR1 is MDHEN and CDR2 SYDVKM. This CDR3 is built from 16 residues. In DNA, the CDR3 is TGTGCCAGCAGTGAGAAAGACAGGGGCCTTTCGAACGAGCAGTACTTC. This codes for CASSEKDRGLSNEQYF.

V and J are TRBV19 and TRBJ1-2, with 8 bases identical to TRBD1. Germline CDR1 and CDR2: LNHDA and SQIVND (reference sequence). V dropped 4 bases and J dropped 4; count of bases not matched to a gene: 5. There are 14 residues in the CDR3. DNA for the CDR3: TGTGCCAGTAGTAGGACAGGGCTGGCCTATGGCTACACCTTC. As protein: CASSRTGLAYGYTF.

This clone has a single count. The chain links TRBV6-4 to TRBJ2-1; 9 bases map to TRBD1. Per germline, CDR1 MRHNA and CDR2 SNTAGT. The CDR3 contains 14 residues. With V trimmed by 4 bases and J by 6 bases, 4 bases remained unmatched. CDR3 sequence (DNA): TGTGCCAGCAGTGTGACAGGGGGTCTCAATGAGCAGTTCTTC. As protein: CASSVTGGLNEQFF.

This sequence joins TRBV5-1 and TRBJ1-1; TRBD1 aligns across 10 bases. Germline assignment: CDR1 SGHRS and CDR2 YFSETQ. The trim removed 2 bases at V and 0 bases at J, leaving 7 bases unmatched. This CDR3 spans 17 amino acids. CDR3 DNA: TGCGCCAGCAGCTTTTTCGGGACAGGGGCAATGAACACTGAAGCTTTCTTT. Translating it yields CASSFFGTGAMNTEAFF.